The TCR beta chain under discussion was sequenced for a study of OX40 agonist ivuxolimab in advanced cancers. Broadly, across the study: Ivuxolimab was a fully human IgG2 agonistic monoclonal antibody targeting the costimulatory receptor OX40 (CD134). The purpose of peripheral TCRbeta sequencing was to test whether ivuxolimab changed TCR sequence diversity and led to clonal T-cell expansion. Among the roughly 52 dose-escalation patients, some 20 had hepatocellular carcinoma, some 15 melanoma, 9 renal cell carcinoma and 9 head and neck cancer. The dose-escalation cohort was around 83% male with a mean age of about 54 years, ranging from roughly 23 to 90. Patients were allowed to have had prior anti-PD-1, anti-PD-L1 or anti-CTLA-4 therapy, and approximately 37% of the dose-escalation patients had been treated with checkpoint inhibitors. Partial responses occurred in three dose-escalation patients: two with cutaneous melanoma and one with hepatocellular carcinoma. The monotherapy dose-escalation portion (N ≈ 57 patients) of the phase I ivuxolimab trial is reported in the paper. Intravenous ivuxolimab was administered to patients every 2 weeks at six dose levels: 0.01, 0.1, 0.3, 1.5, 3 and 10 mg/kg. Here is what the overall study found, with its caveats: Which antigens the clonally expanded peripheral T cells were specific for was not determined. At doses of 0.1 to 3.0 mg/kg, clonal expansion of both CD4+ and CD8+ T cells in blood was seen between baseline and week 6. In the 0.1-3.0 mg/kg groups, partial responders were among the patients with the lowest normalized peripheral clonal expansion, particularly in CD8+ T cells. After ivuxolimab, expanded clones were on average more numerous among CD8+ T cells than among CD4+ T cells. Low levels of normalized T-cell clonal expansion were also seen in some nonresponding patients.

To sequence the TCRbeta CDR3 region, genomic DNA was isolated from the sorted cells. TCRbeta CDR3 regions were sequenced using the immunoSEQ Assay. TCRdb re-hosts the immuneACCESS table, in-frame sequences only. Its copies lack some clones; in the studies checked, an unresolved V gene accounts for under half of them, and the cause for the rest is not known. In this sample the table shows about 68,000 clones, roughly 84% of which occur a single time. 0.68% of the sample rests with the top ten. Only one count was recorded for this clone. This receptor's antigen is unknown. Nothing much larger sits one base from this clone, and base qualities are not available. The CDR3 holds 15 amino acids from the cysteine to the phenylalanine. Only CDR3 DNA remains: 45 bases, in frame from the first base. V sheds 0 bases and J sheds 4 bases, leaving 10 bases between their ends. CDR1 and CDR2 are read off the germline V gene as SGHAT and FQNNGV.

Patients with autoimmune disease history or receiving systemic immunosuppression were excluded from the trial. In every dose cohort, peripheral blood was drawn for TCR sequencing at baseline, cycle 4 day 1, and cycle 7 day 1. Samples came from an open-label, multicenter, first-in-human phase I dose-escalation trial of ivuxolimab. Adults with locally advanced or metastatic melanoma, renal cell, hepatocellular, or head and neck squamous cell carcinoma were enrolled in the trial. Before TCR sequencing, CD4+ T cells and CD8+ T cells were sorted from peripheral blood as separate populations. The material sequenced was CD4+ or CD8+ T cells sorted from blood, taken in a trial of the OX40 agonist ivuxolimab. The rearrangement joined TRBV11-2 to TRBJ2-1; the D gene is not confidently resolved. This sequence was found in an adult with an advanced solid tumor such as melanoma, head and neck, liver or kidney cancer. The sequence in DNA is TGTGCCAGCAGCTTAGAACCAGGTGGATACAATGAGCAGTTCTTC. Its translation reads: CASSLEPGGYNEQFF. With all but the CDR3 taken from the reference TRBV11-2 and TRBJ2-1 genes, the full variable domain is: EAGVAQSPRYKIIEKRQSVAFWCNPISGHATLYWYQQILGQGPKLLIQFQNNGVVDDSQLPKDRFSAERLKGVDSTLKIQPAKLEDSAVYLCASSLEPGGYNEQFFGPGTRLTVL.